Below, 15 T cell receptor beta chains from the same sample are listed, as sequenced in a study of T cells in Graves' hyperthyroidism and ophthalmopathy. RNA transcripts were the template for amplifying TCR beta CDR3 regions. HTBI primers were employed in a first-round RT-PCR of the TCR CDR3. TCRdb re-called the multiplex PCR reads through MiXCR, storing one row per CDR3 protein. Here the sample spans approximately 420,000 distinct CDR3 sequences, about 13% being singletons. The sample taken for sequencing was blood. The receptors derive from a woman aged 18-35 years with Graves' hyperthyroidism.

This clonotype was seen at least ten times. The genes are TRBV2 and TRBJ1-1; 7 bases align to TRBD1. The CDR3 is 16 residues long. The V and J ends lost 7 bases and 0 bases, in that order; junction bases with no gene match: 11. Germline CDR1 reads SNHLY; CDR2 reads FYNNEI. CDR3 loop: CASTLSGGQMNTEAFF. The CDR3 region has the DNA TGTGCCAGCACCCTATCCGGGGGACAGATGAACACTGAAGCTTTCTTT.

This clonotype was recorded many times. This chain joins TRBV19 and TRBJ2-3; 8 nucleotides agree with TRBD2. The CDR3 runs to 16 residues. The germline V gene has CDR1 LNHDA and CDR2 SQIVND (reference sequence). The junction had 12 bases not matched to a gene; V was cut back by 6 bases and J by 4 bases. The CDR3 bases are TGTGCCAGTAGACGTTGGAAGTCGGGGGGGGCAGATACGCAGTATTTT. This gives the protein CASRRWKSGGADTQYF.

The J gene is TRBJ2-1, the V gene TRBV2, with D tentatively TRBD2 (5 bases). The V gene lost 6 bases and the J gene lost 10 bases, with 19 bases spanning the gap. CDR1 is SNHLY and CDR2 is FYNNEI in the germline V gene. There are 14 residues in the CDR3. The CDR3 protein is CASRDPVERWEQFF. The CDR3 coding sequence is TGTGCCAGCAGGGATCCGGTAGAGCGGTGGGAGCAGTTCTTC.

This clonotype has only a few counts. The V gene is TRBV2, the J gene TRBJ2-4; D not resolved. In germline, CDR1 is SNHLY, CDR2 FYNNEI. V shed 1 base and J shed 0 bases, with 7 bases lying between them. This CDR3 spans 15 amino acids. In nucleotides, the CDR3 is TGTGCCAGCAGTGAAGGCGTGCAAGCCAAAAACATTCAGTACTTC. Its translation is CASSEGVQAKNIQYF. The full variable domain, its missing parts supplied by reference TRBV2 and TRBJ2-4, is EPEVTQTPSHQVTQMGQEVILRCVPISNHLYFYWYRQILGQKVEFLVSFYNNEISEKSEIFDDQFSVERPDGSNFTLKIRSTKLEDSAMYFCASSEGVQAKNIQYFGAGTRLSVL.

This clonotype has ten or more counts. The V gene is TRBV28, the J gene TRBJ2-7; D may be TRBD1 (6 bases). Trimming stripped 4 bases from V and 2 bases from J, with 9 bases between. This CDR3 is 13 amino acids long. Germline assignment: CDR1 MDHEN and CDR2 SYDVKM. The CDR3 DNA reads TGTGCCAGCAGTTCGGGACACACCTACGAGCAGTACTTC. This codes for CASSSGHTYEQYF.

Ten or more counts support this clonotype. V and J are TRBV12-3 or TRBV12-4 and TRBJ2-2; D is perhaps TRBD2 (6 bases). Trimming cost V 2 bases and J 4 bases, with 8 bases left between them. This CDR3 has 14 amino acids. CDR3 residues: CASSLLGGTGELFF. The CDR3 nucleotides are TGTGCCAGCAGTTTACTCGGGGGCACCGGGGAGCTGTTTTTT.

This clonotype was counted a few times. V gene TRBV30 combines with J gene TRBJ1-2; D is undetermined. V was trimmed by 0 bases and J by 8 bases, leaving 13 bases between them. The germline V gene has CDR1 GTSNPN and CDR2 SVGIG (reference sequence). This CDR3 contains 13 residues. This CDR3 reads CAWSVEGSRGYTF. Written as DNA, the CDR3 is TGTGCCTGGAGTGTAGAGGGCAGTCGCGGCTACACCTTC.

There are many counts of this clonotype. The genes are TRBV11-2 and TRBJ2-5; TRBD2 matches at 13 bases. Germline CDR1 reads SGHAT; CDR2 reads FQNNGV. V dropped 3 bases and J dropped 3; count of bases not matched to a gene: 4. The CDR3 has 16 residues. The CDR3 DNA reads as TGTGCCAGCAGCTTCCCCGGACTAGCGGGAGAAGAGACCCAGTACTTC. Amino acids: CASSFPGLAGEETQYF.

This clonotype was seen ten or more times. J is TRBJ2-7 and V is TRBV28; D is unresolved. Deletions cut 3 bases from V and 3 bases from J, with 15 bases between. CDR1 and CDR2 from the germline V gene are MDHEN and SYDVKM. CDR3 length: 15 residues. CDR3 DNA: TGTGCCAGCAGTTTGAGGCAAGCTAGAATCTACGAGCAGTACTTC. Protein product: CASSLRQARIYEQYF.

Ten or more counts support this clonotype. The rearrangement links TRBV3-1 to TRBJ2-5; D may be TRBD1 or TRBD2 (6 bases each). CDR3 length equals 16 residues. CDR1 and CDR2 from the germline V gene are LGHDT and YNNKEL (reference sequence). The ends were cut back, 4 bases at V and 4 bases at J, with 19 bases in the middle. CDR3 in amino acids: CASSRTASTSLETQYF. CDR3 coding DNA: TGTGCCAGCAGCCGGACAGCATCGACTAGTTTAGAGACCCAGTACTTC.

In its sample, this clonotype was seen many times. The rearrangement joins TRBV7-8 to TRBJ2-5; D possibly corresponds to TRBD1 (5 bases). The CDR3 spans 15 residues. The V and J ends lost 5 bases and 1 base respectively, with 14 bases between them. Germline V lookup: CDR1 SGHVS, CDR2 FQNEAQ. This CDR3 reads CASSQATGRQETQYF. The CDR3 region has the DNA TGTGCCAGCAGCCAAGCTACAGGCCGCCAAGAGACCCAGTACTTC.

This clonotype was seen ten or more times. This sequence joins TRBV7-2 and TRBJ1-1; 8 nucleotides match TRBD1. The CDR3 spans 15 residues. With 4 bases clipped from V and 4 bases from J, the junction kept 8 bases outside the gene matches. Germline V CDR1 and CDR2: SGHTA, FQGNSA. CDR3 loop: CASSSGGQAGTEAFF. The DNA of the CDR3 is TGTGCCAGCAGCTCCGGGGGACAGGCGGGCACTGAAGCTTTCTTT.

Ten or more counts support this clonotype. The chain recombines TRBV28 with TRBJ2-5, with D possibly TRBD1 on 7 matching bases. The germline CDR1 and CDR2 sequences are MDHEN and SYDVKM. Trimming shortened V by 3 bases and J by 5 bases, and 13 bases separated the two germline ends. There are 14 residues in the CDR3. The CDR3 sequence is CASSLEGARETQYF. In DNA, the CDR3 is TGTGCCAGCAGTTTGGAGGGGGCACGGGAGACCCAGTACTTC.

The chain couples TRBV19 to TRBJ2-1; 10 positions agree with TRBD2. This CDR3 spans 15 amino acids. The junction had 7 bases not matched to a gene; V was cut back by 10 bases and J by 1 base. Germline CDR1 reads LNHDA; CDR2 reads SQIVND (reference sequence). The CDR3 reads CATLIAGGSYNEQFF. In DNA form, the CDR3 reads TGTGCCACCCTTATAGCGGGAGGTTCCTACAATGAGCAGTTCTTC.

This clonotype was counted a few times. The V and J genes are TRBV5-8 and TRBJ1-1; tentatively, D is TRBD1 (5 bases). The CDR3 extends over 15 amino acids. V lost 6 bases and J 5 bases, leaving 20 bases between the germline ends. Germline CDR1 is SGHTS and CDR2 is YDEGEE. The CDR3 nucleotides are TGTGCCAGCACCCATACTCCGGGACCGGGAACTGAAGCTTTCTTT. This gives the protein CASTHTPGPGTEAFF.